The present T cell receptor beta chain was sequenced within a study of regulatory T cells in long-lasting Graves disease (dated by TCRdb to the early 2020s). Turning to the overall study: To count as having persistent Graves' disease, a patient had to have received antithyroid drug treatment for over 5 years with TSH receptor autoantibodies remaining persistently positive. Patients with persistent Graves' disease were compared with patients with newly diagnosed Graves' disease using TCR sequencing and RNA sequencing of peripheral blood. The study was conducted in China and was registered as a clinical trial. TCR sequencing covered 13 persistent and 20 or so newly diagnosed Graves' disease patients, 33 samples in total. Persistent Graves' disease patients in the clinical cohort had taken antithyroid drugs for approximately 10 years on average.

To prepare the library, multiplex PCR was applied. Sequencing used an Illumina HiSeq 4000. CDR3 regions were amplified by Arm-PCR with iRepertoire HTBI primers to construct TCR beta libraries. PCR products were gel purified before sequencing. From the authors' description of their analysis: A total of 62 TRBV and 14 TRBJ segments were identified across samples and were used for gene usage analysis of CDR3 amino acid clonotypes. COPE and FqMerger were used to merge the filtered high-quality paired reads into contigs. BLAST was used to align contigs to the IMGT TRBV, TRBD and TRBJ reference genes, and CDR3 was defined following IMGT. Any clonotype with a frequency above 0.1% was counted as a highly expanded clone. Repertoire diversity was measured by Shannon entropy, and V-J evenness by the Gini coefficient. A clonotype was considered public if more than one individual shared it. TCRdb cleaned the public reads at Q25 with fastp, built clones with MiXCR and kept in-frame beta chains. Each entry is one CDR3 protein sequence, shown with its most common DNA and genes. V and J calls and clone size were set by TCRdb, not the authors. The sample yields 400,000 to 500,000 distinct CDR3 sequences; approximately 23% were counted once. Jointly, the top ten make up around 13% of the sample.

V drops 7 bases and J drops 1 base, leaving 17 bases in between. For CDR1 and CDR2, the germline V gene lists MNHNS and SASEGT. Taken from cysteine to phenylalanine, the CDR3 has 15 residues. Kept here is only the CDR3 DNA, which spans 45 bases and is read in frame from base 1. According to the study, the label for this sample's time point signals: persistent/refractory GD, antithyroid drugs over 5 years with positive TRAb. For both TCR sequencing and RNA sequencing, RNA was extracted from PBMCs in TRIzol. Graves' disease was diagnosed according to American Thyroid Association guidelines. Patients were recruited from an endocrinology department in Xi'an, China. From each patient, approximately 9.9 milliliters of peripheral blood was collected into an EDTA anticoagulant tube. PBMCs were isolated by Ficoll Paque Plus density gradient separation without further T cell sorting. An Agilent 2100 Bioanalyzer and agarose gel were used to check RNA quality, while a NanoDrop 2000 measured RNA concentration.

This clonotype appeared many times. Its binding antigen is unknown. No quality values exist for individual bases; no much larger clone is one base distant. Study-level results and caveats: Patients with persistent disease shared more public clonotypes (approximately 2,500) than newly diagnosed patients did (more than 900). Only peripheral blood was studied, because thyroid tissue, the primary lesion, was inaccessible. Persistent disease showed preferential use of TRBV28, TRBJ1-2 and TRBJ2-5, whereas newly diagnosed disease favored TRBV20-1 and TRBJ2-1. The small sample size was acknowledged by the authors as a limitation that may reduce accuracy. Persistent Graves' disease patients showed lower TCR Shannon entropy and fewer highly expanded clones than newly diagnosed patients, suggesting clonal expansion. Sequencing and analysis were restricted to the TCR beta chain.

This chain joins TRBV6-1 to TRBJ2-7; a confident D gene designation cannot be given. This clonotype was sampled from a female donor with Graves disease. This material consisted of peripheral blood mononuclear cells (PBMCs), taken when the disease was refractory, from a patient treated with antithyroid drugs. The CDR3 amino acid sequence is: CASTASVSSSYEQYF. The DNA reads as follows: TGTGCCAGCACAGCATCAGTATCATCGTCCTACGAGCAGTACTTC.